These T cell receptor beta chains were read from a single sample in a study of cytomegalovirus exposure and HLA in healthy donors. The assay was immunoSEQ multiplex PCR, and TCRdb's table has in-frame clones only and misses some. The sample lists under 200,000 clones; about 76% were seen once. Sequenced sample: PBMCs. These receptors were obtained from a male donor in good health and CMV-seropositive. CDR3s include the opening cysteine and the closing phenylalanine or tryptophan. A D gene is named only where the DNA matches it firmly. The size of a clone is reported for some rows only, either as once, few or many, or as a class for expanded clones.

clone_size j_call v_call d_call cdr3_nt cdr3_aa
. TRBJ2-1 TRBV18 . TGTGCCAGCTCCCACGGGGACAATGAGCAGTTCTTC CASSHGDNEQFF
. TRBJ2-3 TRBV5-1 TRBD2 TGCGCCAGCAGCTTGCCCCGCCGAACTAGCGGGGCCCCCAGGGGAAGCACAGATACGCAGTATTTT CASSLPRRTSGAPRGSTDTQYF
. TRBJ1-1 TRBV14 TRBD1 TGTGCCAGCAGCCCAGGGACAGGGGGCACTGAAGCTTTCTTT CASSPGTGGTEAFF
. TRBJ1-4 TRBV9 . TGTGCCAGCAGCGTAGGCCCGGGTGACAATGAAAAACTGTTTTTT CASSVGPGDNEKLFF
. TRBJ1-2 TRBV30 . TGTGCCTGGAGTGTACTAGCGAGCCCCTGGCCCTCCTATGGCTACACCTTC CAWSVLASPWPSYGYTF
. TRBJ2-3 TRBV2 TRBD2 TGTGCCAGCAGCGGGGGGTCTAGCACAGATACGCAGTATTTT CASSGGSSTDTQYF
. TRBJ2-1 TRBV15 TRBD1 TGTGCCACCAGCAGTGGACAGGGGGGTAATGAGCAGTTCTTC CATSSGQGGNEQFF
. TRBJ1-6 TRBV9 . TGTGCCAGCAGCGTAGGGGAAGGGGCAAGATCACCCCTCCACTTT CASSVGEGARSPLHF
. TRBJ1-6 TRBV19 TRBD1 TGTGCCAGTAGTATAGACTTCGGACAGGGATCGGAGTCACCCCTCCACTTT CASSIDFGQGSESPLHF
. TRBJ1-2 TRBV7-2 . TGTGCCAGCAGTCAGGCCACCTACACCTTC CASSQATYTF
. TRBJ2-5 TRBV5-6 TRBD1 TGTGCCAGCAGCCCCACGCTTGGGACAGGGGTCCAGGTGGAGACCCAGTACTTC CASSPTLGTGVQVETQYF
few TRBJ1-6 TRBV6-1 TRBD1 TGTGCCAGCAGCCCCGGACAGGGAGGTTCACCCCTCCACTTT CASSPGQGGSPLHF
once TRBJ2-2 TRBV4-3 . TGCGCCAGCAGCCAAGCGGGGGAGCTGTCCGGGGAGCTGTTTTTT CASSQAGELSGELFF
. TRBJ2-2 TRBV9 . TGTGCCAGCAGGTCACGAGCGTACACCGGGGAGCTGTTTTTT CASRSRAYTGELFF
. TRBJ2-2 TRBV7-6 TRBD1 TGTGCCAGCAGCTTAGACAGGACAGGGATCGGGGAGCTGTTTTTT CASSLDRTGIGELFF
. TRBJ1-1 TRBV29-1 . TGCAGCGTTATGACCGAGGTCGGGGATACTTTCTTT CSVMTEVGDTFF
. TRBJ1-2 TRBV5-1 TRBD1 TGCGCCAGCAGACCCGACAGGGATGGCTACACCTTC CASRPDRDGYTF
. TRBJ2-1 TRBV30 TRBD2 TGTGCCTGGAGTACAACTAGCGGGGGTAGCTCCTACAATGAGCAGTTCTTC CAWSTTSGGSSYNEQFF
few TRBJ2-1 TRBV7-7 TRBD1 TGTGCTAGCAGCTTAGGACAGGTGGGCAATGAGCAGTTCTTC CASSLGQVGNEQFF
. TRBJ2-1 TRBV18 . TGTGCCACCCCCCCAAGGGGGGGTGTCCACAATGAGCAGTTCTTC CATPPRGGVHNEQFF
. TRBJ1-4 TRBV11-2 . TGTGCCAGCAGCTTGCCGGGGGAAAAACTGTTTTTT CASSLPGEKLFF
. TRBJ2-1 TRBV5-1 TRBD2 TGCGCCAGCAGCTATAGCGGGGGCGGGTCGAATGAGCAGTTCTTC CASSYSGGGSNEQFF
. TRBJ1-6 TRBV19 . TGTGCCAGTACTCTCAGTTGGGAGGGTAGAAATTCACCCCTCCACTTT CASTLSWEGRNSPLHF
. TRBJ1-1 TRBV19 TRBD1 TGTGCCAGTAGTATCGGACAGGCGAACACTGAAGCTTTCTTT CASSIGQANTEAFF
. TRBJ2-5 TRBV27 . TGTGCCAGCAGTTTAGAAGGGCAGGGTGAAACCAAAGAGACCCAGTACTTC CASSLEGQGETKETQYF
. TRBJ2-1 TRBV12-5 TRBD1 TGTGCTAGTGGCACCCCCCTGGGACAGGGTTACAATGAGCAGTTCTTC CASGTPLGQGYNEQFF
. TRBJ2-5 TRBV6-1 . TGTGCCAGCAGTGAACCAGAAGGGGGGGGAGCCCAAGAGACCCAGTACTTC CASSEPEGGGAQETQYF
. TRBJ1-1 TRBV7-9 . TGTGCCAGCAGGGGGGAGGGGGAAATGGCTGAAGCTTTCTTT CASRGEGEMAEAFF
. TRBJ1-1 TRBV4-3 . TGCGCCAGCAGCCAAGACTGGACAGTCTGGAATGCTTTCTTT CASSQDWTVWNAFF
. TRBJ2-7 TRBV30 . TGTGCCTGGAATGGGGGCAGTTGGTACTTC CAWNGGSWYF
few TRBJ1-6 TRBV9 . TGTGCCAGCAGCCCCCATACTGGGGGGGATTCACCCCTCCACTTT CASSPHTGGDSPLHF
. TRBJ2-5 TRBV5-6 . TGTGCCAGCAGCTACAAGGACAGACAAGAGACCCAGTACTTC CASSYKDRQETQYF
few TRBJ2-1 TRBV5-1 TRBD2 TGCGCCAGCAGCTTGGAAATAGCGGGGGGTTTAGGGGATGAGCAGTTCTTC CASSLEIAGGLGDEQFF
few TRBJ1-1 TRBV29-1 . TGCAGCGTTGAAGTGAGGGCGGTGAACACTGAAGCTTTCTTT CSVEVRAVNTEAFF
. TRBJ1-2 TRBV7-2 . TGTGCCAGCAGCTTAGGCCCTACCGAGGGCTACACCTTC CASSLGPTEGYTF
. TRBJ2-5 TRBV7-2 . TGTGCCAGCAGCTTAGCTGCGCGGAGAGAGACCCAGTACTTC CASSLAARRETQYF
. TRBJ1-5 TRBV5-1 . TGCGCCAGCAGCCCGGGGGAGATCCCTAATCAGCCCCAGCATTTT CASSPGEIPNQPQHF
. TRBJ2-3 TRBV4-1 TRBD2 TGCGCCAGCAGCCAAGCCGGGACTAGCGGGACAGATACGCAGTATTTT CASSQAGTSGTDTQYF
. TRBJ2-1 TRBV25-1 . TGTGCCAGCAGTGACTTGAGGGGGTCCTACAATGAGCAGTTCTTC CASSDLRGSYNEQFF
. TRBJ2-7 TRBV6-6 TRBD1 TGTGCCAGCAGAGACAGGGTCCGCGGCTACGAGCAGTACTTC CASRDRVRGYEQYF
. TRBJ2-7 TRBV30 TRBD2 TGTGCCTGGGAGACCCGTAGCGGGGGCGAGCAGTACTTC CAWETRSGGEQYF
. TRBJ2-3 TRBV6-4 . TGTGCCAGCAGTGAACGAGGATTTAGCACAGATACGCAGTATTTT CASSERGFSTDTQYF
. TRBJ1-5 TRBV4-2 . TGTGCCAGCAGCCAAGATGAGAGTCAGCCCCAGCATTTT CASSQDESQPQHF